This T cell receptor (beta chain) stems from a study of T cell changes during pregnancy in multiple sclerosis. Assay: immunoSEQ multiplex PCR; the TCRdb copy retains only in-frame clones and omits some. The table records tens of thousands of clones, approximately 90% of them present only once. Germline lookup yields CDR1 SEHNR and CDR2 FQNEAQ (reference sequence). Trimming took 5 bases from V and 3 from J, leaving 16 bases between them. The CDR3 contains 15 residues. Sequencing used CD4+ T cells from peripheral blood mononuclear cells, obtained in the third trimester of pregnancy. This receptor was identified in a female donor with multiple sclerosis, enrolled in a pregnancy study. The chain is built from TRBV7-9 and TRBJ1-1, with a weak D call TRBD1 (6 bases). In DNA form, the CDR3 reads TGTGCCAGCAGCGCCCCCGGACAGTGGTACACTGAAGCTTTCTTT. Its translation is CASSAPGQWYTEAFF. The full variable domain, rest sourced from reference TRBV7-9 and TRBJ1-1, is DTGVSQNPRHKITKRGQNVTFRCDPISEHNRLYWYRQTLGQGPEFLTYFQNEAQLEKSRLLSDRFSAERPKGSFSTLEIQRTEQGDSAMYLCASSAPGQWYTEAFFGQGTRLTVV.